This T cell receptor beta chain was sequenced during a study of blood T cells in healthy people across ages. Germline assignment: CDR1 SGHVS and CDR2 FNYEAQ. V dropped 1 base and J dropped 7 bases, with 14 bases sitting between them. CDR3 length: 15 residues. This clonotype was detected a few times. The second PCR ran about 6 to 11 cycles with a sample-barcoded 5' primer and J-beta primers. TCRdb redid the calling of the 5' RACE reads with MiXCR, one entry per CDR3 protein. Of some 760,000 distinct CDR3 sequences detected, roughly 25% appear once; the ten largest clones hold more than 3%. This sample also appeared in a second study, on T cells of mothers and their children.

Material for sequencing was blood. This clonotype was sampled from a boy younger than 18 in good health. The rearrangement links TRBV7-6 to TRBJ2-1; unclear D gene. CDR3 sequence: CASSLDGLVGNEQFF. CDR3 in DNA: TGTGCCAGCAGCTTAGACGGTCTTGTTGGGAATGAGCAGTTCTTC.